This is a list of T cell receptor beta chains from one sample in a study of OX40 agonist ivuxolimab in advanced cancers. TCRdb's copy holds only in-frame clones and misses some; the assay was immunoSEQ multiplex PCR. The sample carries 50,000 to 75,000 clones, 87% recorded once. The sample was CD4+ or CD8+ T cells sorted from blood, taken in a trial of the OX40 agonist ivuxolimab. The source is an adult with an advanced solid tumor such as melanoma, head and neck, liver or kidney cancer. The CDR3 runs from the conserved cysteine through the conserved F or W. Each record gives: J gene, D gene, V gene, CDR3 protein. A D gene is named only where the DNA matches it firmly.

TRBJ1-3,TRBD1,TRBV29-1,CSVRPTGGNIIYF
TRBJ2-5,-,TRBV9,CASSVAGGPQETQYF
TRBJ1-4,TRBD1,TRBV5-1,CASSSLTGRNEKLFF
TRBJ1-5,TRBD1,TRBV6-5,CASSRQGGNQPQHF
TRBJ1-5,-,TRBV12-2,CASRVRQGAWVNQPQHF
TRBJ2-1,-,TRBV9,CASSVYGSYNEQFF
TRBJ1-2,TRBD1,TRBV2,CASSRRTGGTLLPLALTF
TRBJ2-1,TRBD2,TRBV18,CASSPTSGRGNEQFF
TRBJ1-6,-,TRBV28,CASSATATHNSPLHF
TRBJ2-2,-,TRBV7-2,CASRERGFGELFF
TRBJ2-2,TRBD2,TRBV10-3,CAISEIAGAQNTGELFF
TRBJ1-2,TRBD1,TRBV6-5,CASSSPGQGGGYTF
TRBJ2-4,TRBD2,TRBV10-3,CASSGTSGRSGNIQYF
TRBJ1-4,-,TRBV28,CASSMGEKLFF
TRBJ1-3,-,TRBV30,CAWSVVRNTIYF
TRBJ2-1,TRBD2,TRBV5-1,CASSLKISGTSGSLRSYNEQFF
TRBJ1-2,-,TRBV19,CASSLEGIYGYTF
TRBJ1-1,TRBD1,TRBV5-1,CASSNRPGGEAFF
TRBJ1-1,-,TRBV10-3,CAISESSRAPMNTEAFF
TRBJ1-3,TRBD1,TRBV28,CAIRSTGGNTIYF
TRBJ2-7,-,TRBV29-1,CSVAQGGDEQYF
TRBJ1-2,-,TRBV2,CASGLLNYGYTF
TRBJ1-2,-,TRBV7-6,CASSSIRLPYGYTF
TRBJ2-5,-,TRBV30,CAWSTRGPSPYF
TRBJ1-2,-,TRBV2,CASRTDTYGYTF
TRBJ1-3,-,TRBV28,CASRRNLGGSGNTIYF
TRBJ2-5,TRBD2,TRBV5-1,CASSAGTSGMRETQYF
TRBJ2-7,TRBD2,TRBV27,CASRLAGPGSYEQYF
TRBJ1-1,-,TRBV9,CASNSLGRTEAFF
TRBJ1-4,-,TRBV30,CAWSVGAREKLFF
TRBJ2-3,-,TRBV2,CASMRDGGGDTQYF
TRBJ2-7,-,TRBV27,CASSLRQNYEQYF
TRBJ1-1,-,TRBV4-1,CASSQEGGLALGTEAFF
TRBJ2-1,TRBD1,TRBV5-1,CASSMTGGAYNEQFF
TRBJ1-2,-,TRBV28,CASSSPAGNYGYTF
TRBJ1-6,TRBD1,TRBV11-2,CASRSIRDRGYSPLHF
-,-,TRBV27,CASSFRGPYEQYF
TRBJ2-7,-,TRBV2,CASIRQNYEQYF
TRBJ1-1,-,TRBV19,CASSRGDVIPEAFF
TRBJ2-6,-,TRBV19,CASSMGTGTLVLTF
TRBJ1-6,TRBD1,TRBV19,CASSGQDSPLHF
TRBJ2-5,-,TRBV5-1,CASSLGQPQETQYF
TRBJ2-3,-,TRBV5-1,CASSLERSGGTDTQYF
TRBJ1-1,-,TRBV5-1,CASSLDRPNTEAFF
TRBJ2-7,-,TRBV7-2,CASSLARVNYEQYF
TRBJ2-1,TRBD2,TRBV28,CASSSLSIAGGHSSYNEQFF
TRBJ2-7,-,TRBV18,CASSPMYDSSYEQYF
TRBJ1-5,-,TRBV6-5,CASSYFQDQPQHF
TRBJ2-1,TRBD2,TRBV9,CASSPTSGGYNEQFF
TRBJ2-7,TRBD2,TRBV19,CASNARSSGTYEQYF
TRBJ2-7,-,TRBV5-1,CASSLASRGSYEQYF
TRBJ2-7,TRBD2,TRBV11-2,CASSLVPLAEYEQYF
TRBJ2-3,-,TRBV7-9,CASSLDQGTDTQYF
TRBJ2-7,-,TRBV4-3,CASSQDQGYEQYF
TRBJ2-2,-,TRBV6-5,CASSPRPLTGELFF
-,-,TRBV4-1,CASSQNPNYEQYF
TRBJ2-5,-,TRBV2,CASREGGTEQETQYF
TRBJ1-5,-,TRBV25-1,CASSERGNQPQHF